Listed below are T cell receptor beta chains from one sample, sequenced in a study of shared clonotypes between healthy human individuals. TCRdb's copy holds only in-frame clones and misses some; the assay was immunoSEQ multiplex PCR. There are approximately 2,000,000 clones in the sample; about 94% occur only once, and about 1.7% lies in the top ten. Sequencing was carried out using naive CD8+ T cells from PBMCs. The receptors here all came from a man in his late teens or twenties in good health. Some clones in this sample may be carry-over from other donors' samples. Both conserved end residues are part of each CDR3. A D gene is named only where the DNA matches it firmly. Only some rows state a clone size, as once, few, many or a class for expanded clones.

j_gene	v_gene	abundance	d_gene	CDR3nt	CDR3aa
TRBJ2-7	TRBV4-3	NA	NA	TGCGCCAGCAGCCAATCGGCTAGCGAATCCTACGAGCAGTACTTC	CASSQSASESYEQYF
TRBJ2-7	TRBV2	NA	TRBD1	TGTGCCAGCAGTGAACAATGGGACGGGACAGAATACGAGCAGTACTTC	CASSEQWDGTEYEQYF
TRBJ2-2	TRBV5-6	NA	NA	TGTGCCAGCAGACCTTGGACAGCCTACACCGGGGAGCTGTTTTTT	CASRPWTAYTGELFF
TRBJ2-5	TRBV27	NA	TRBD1	TGTGCCAGCAGTTTGGCAGGGGGCCAAGAGACCCAGTACTTC	CASSLAGGQETQYF
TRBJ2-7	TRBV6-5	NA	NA	TGTGCCAGCAGTTACTTGATCGGGACTTCCTACGAGCAGTACTTC	CASSYLIGTSYEQYF
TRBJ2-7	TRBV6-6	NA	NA	TGTGCCAGCAGTTACTCACGGGACATCTCTGGGCTGGAGCAGTACTTC	CASSYSRDISGLEQYF
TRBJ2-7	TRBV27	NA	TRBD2	TGTGCCAGCAGTTTAGATTCGGCAGGGGGCCAGCGGGAGGGGCCTTACGAGCAGTACTTC	CASSLDSAGGQREGPYEQYF
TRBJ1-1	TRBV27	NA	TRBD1	TGTGCCAGCAGTTTGGGGACAGGAGGGAACACTGAAGCTTTCTTT	CASSLGTGGNTEAFF
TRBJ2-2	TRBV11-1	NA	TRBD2	TGTGCCAGCAGCCAACACAGCGGGAGGGCCGTGGACGGGGAGCTGTTTTTT	CASSQHSGRAVDGELFF
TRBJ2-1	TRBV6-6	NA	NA	TGTGCCAGCAGTTATCGGCGGGATCGCCCCTACAATGAGCAGTTCTTC	CASSYRRDRPYNEQFF
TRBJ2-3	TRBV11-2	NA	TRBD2	TGTGCCAGCAGCTTAGAATTTCCCACTAGCGGGTTCACAGATACGCAGTATTTT	CASSLEFPTSGFTDTQYF
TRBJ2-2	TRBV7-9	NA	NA	TGTGCCAGCAGCCCGCAACGAGGGGGGAACACCGGGGAGCTGTTTTTT	CASSPQRGGNTGELFF
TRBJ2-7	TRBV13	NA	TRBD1	TGTGCCAGCAGCTTAGGCCTCGGACAGGGGAACTACGAGCAGTACTTC	CASSLGLGQGNYEQYF
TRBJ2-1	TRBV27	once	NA	TGTGCCAGCAGTTTACGGGCAGTCTCCTACAATGAGCAGTTCTTC	CASSLRAVSYNEQFF
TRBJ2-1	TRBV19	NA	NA	TGTGCCAGTAGTAGTTCAGGGTACAATGAGCAGTTCTTC	CASSSSGYNEQFF
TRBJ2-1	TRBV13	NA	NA	TGTGCCAGCAGCTTATATTCGGCAGCGTACAATGAGCAGTTCTTC	CASSLYSAAYNEQFF
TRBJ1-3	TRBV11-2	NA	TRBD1	TGTGCCAGCAGCTACGACAGGGCCTCTGGAAACACCATATATTTT	CASSYDRASGNTIYF
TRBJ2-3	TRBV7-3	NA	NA	TGTGCCAGCAGCCCCCTTTACCTAGGGGAGGACACAGATACGCAGTATTTT	CASSPLYLGEDTDTQYF
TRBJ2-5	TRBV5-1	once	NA	TGCGCCAGCAGCCAGACAGATTCCCAAGAGACCCAGTACTTC	CASSQTDSQETQYF
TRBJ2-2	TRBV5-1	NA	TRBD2	TGCGCCAGCAGCGCCTCCGGGACTAGCGGGAGGGCTGTCGGCACCGGGGATCTGTTTTTT	CASSASGTSGRAVGTGDLFF
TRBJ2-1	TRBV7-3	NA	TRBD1	TGTGCCAGCAGCTTAAATGGACAGGGGGGGAATGAGCAGTTCTTC	CASSLNGQGGNEQFF
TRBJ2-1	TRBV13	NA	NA	TGTGCCAGCCATTCCGGGACCCATGAGCAGTTCTTC	CASHSGTHEQFF
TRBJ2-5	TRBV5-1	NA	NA	TGCGCCAGCAGCTTGGTGGTCCAAGAGACCCAGTACTTC	CASSLVVQETQYF
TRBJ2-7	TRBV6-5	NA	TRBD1	TGTGCCAGCAGTTACGGGACAGGCTACGAGCAGTACTTC	CASSYGTGYEQYF
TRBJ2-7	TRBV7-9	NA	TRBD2	TGTGCCAGCAGCTTCGAGGGACTAGCGATCCACGAGCAGTACTTC	CASSFEGLAIHEQYF
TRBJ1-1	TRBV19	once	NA	TGTGCCAGTAGTTATGGGGACACTGAAGCTTTCTTT	CASSYGDTEAFF
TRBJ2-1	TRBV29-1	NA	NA	TGCAGCGTTGGGGGGCAGGGAAGTACCTACAATGAGCAGTTCTTC	CSVGGQGSTYNEQFF
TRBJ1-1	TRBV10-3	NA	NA	TGTGCCATCAGTGAGCCACCACTAGGAGGGCTCGTAAACACTGAAGCTTTCTTT	CAISEPPLGGLVNTEAFF
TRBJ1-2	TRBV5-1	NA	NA	TGCGCCAGCAGCTTGGATCGTAACTATGGCTACACCTTC	CASSLDRNYGYTF
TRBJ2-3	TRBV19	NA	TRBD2	TGTGCCACTATTGCGGGAGGCACAGATACGCAGTATTTT	CATIAGGTDTQYF
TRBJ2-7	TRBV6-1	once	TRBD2	TGTGCCAGCAGTGAGGGACTAGCTATTTCCTACGAGCAGTACTTC	CASSEGLAISYEQYF
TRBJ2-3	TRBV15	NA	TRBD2	TGTGCCACCAGCTTCCGGCGGGAGGGCCGCGATACGCAGTATTTT	CATSFRREGRDTQYF
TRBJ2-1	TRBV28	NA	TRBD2	TGTGCCAGCAGTTTTAACGGGAGGGAGAACAATGAGCAGTTCTTC	CASSFNGRENNEQFF
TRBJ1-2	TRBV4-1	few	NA	TGCGCCAGCAGCCAAGAGACAGGCTATGGCTACACCTTC	CASSQETGYGYTF
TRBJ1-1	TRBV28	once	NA	TGTGCCAGCAGTTTATTAACCCCAGGGAGCACTGAAGCTTTCTTT	CASSLLTPGSTEAFF
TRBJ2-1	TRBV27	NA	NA	TGTGCCAGCAGTTTCGGTGGGAAGGGTGAGCAGTTCTTC	CASSFGGKGEQFF
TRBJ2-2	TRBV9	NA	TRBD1	TGTGCCAGCAGCGCCCGGGACAGGCCCGGGGAGCTGTTTTTT	CASSARDRPGELFF
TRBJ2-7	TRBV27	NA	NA	TGTGCCAGCGGGGAGGACCTTTACGAGCAGTACTTC	CASGEDLYEQYF
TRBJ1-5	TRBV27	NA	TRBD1	TGTGCCAGCGGTAACAGGGGGCAAGGTCAGCCCCAGCATTTT	CASGNRGQGQPQHF
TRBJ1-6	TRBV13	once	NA	TGTGCCAGCAGCTTCCAGGCCACCAATTCACCCCTCCACTTT	CASSFQATNSPLHF
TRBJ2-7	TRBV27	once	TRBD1	TGTGCCAGCAGTTTAAGTACAGGGGGCGAAATCGAGCAGTACTTC	CASSLSTGGEIEQYF
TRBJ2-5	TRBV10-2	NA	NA	TGCGCCAGCAGTGACGGCTTGAAAGAGACCCAGTACTTC	CASSDGLKETQYF
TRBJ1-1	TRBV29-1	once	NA	TGCAGCGTTTGGAGCCGTGAAGCTTTCTTT	CSVWSREAFF
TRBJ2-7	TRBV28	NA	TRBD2	TGTGCCAGCTTTAAGCGGGACGGCGCCTACGAGCAGTACTTC	CASFKRDGAYEQYF
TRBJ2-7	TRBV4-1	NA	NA	TGCGCCAGCAGCCAAGGTCGCCAGGGAGAGTACGAGCAGTACTTC	CASSQGRQGEYEQYF
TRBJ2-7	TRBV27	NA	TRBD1	TGTGCCAGCAGTCTTCGGGACAGACCCTACGAGCAGTACTTC	CASSLRDRPYEQYF
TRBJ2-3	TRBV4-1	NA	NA	TGCGCCAGCAGCCAAGGAAATAGGGGCGTAGCAGATACGCAGTATTTT	CASSQGNRGVADTQYF
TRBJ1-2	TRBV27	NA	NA	TGTGCCAGCAGCTTAAACCAGGGGTTTGGTGACTATGGCTACACCTTC	CASSLNQGFGDYGYTF
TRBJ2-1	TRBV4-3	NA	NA	TGCGCCAGCAGCCAAGAAACTTCTACATACAATGAGCAGTTCTTC	CASSQETSTYNEQFF
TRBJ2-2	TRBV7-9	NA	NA	TGTGCCACCCAAGGGGGGCCAGCGAACACCGGGGAGCTGTTTTTT	CATQGGPANTGELFF
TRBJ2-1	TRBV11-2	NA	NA	TGTGCCAGCAGCTTAGAGAGGGGAGTAGGTCGTGACAATGAGCAGTTCTTC	CASSLERGVGRDNEQFF
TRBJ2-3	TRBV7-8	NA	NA	TGTGCCAGCAGCATGGGACTCGACACAGATACGCAGTATTTT	CASSMGLDTDTQYF
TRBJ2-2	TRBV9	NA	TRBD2	TGTGCCAGCAGCGAGCCTCTAGCGGGTGGAGATAGCGGGGAGCTGTTTTTT	CASSEPLAGGDSGELFF
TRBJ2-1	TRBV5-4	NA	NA	TGTGCCAGCAGCCCGATAGGGGGCTACAATGAGCAGTTCTTC	CASSPIGGYNEQFF
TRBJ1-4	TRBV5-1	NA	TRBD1	TGCGCCAGCAGCTTTGAGAACAGGGGAAGAACTAATGAAAAACTGTTTTTT	CASSFENRGRTNEKLFF
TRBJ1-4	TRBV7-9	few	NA	TGTGCCAGCAGCTTAGGCCTGGAACTGTTTTTT	CASSLGLELFF
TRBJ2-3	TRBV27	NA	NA	TGTGCCAGCAGTTTGGCAGGGAAGGGCGATACGCAGTATTTT	CASSLAGKGDTQYF
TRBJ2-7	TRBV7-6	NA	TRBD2	TGTGCCAGCAGCCAAACGACTAGCTTGTACGAGCAGTACTTC	CASSQTTSLYEQYF
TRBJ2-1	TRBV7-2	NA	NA	TGTGCCAGCAGCTTCAGCGGGTACAATGAGCAGTTCTTC	CASSFSGYNEQFF